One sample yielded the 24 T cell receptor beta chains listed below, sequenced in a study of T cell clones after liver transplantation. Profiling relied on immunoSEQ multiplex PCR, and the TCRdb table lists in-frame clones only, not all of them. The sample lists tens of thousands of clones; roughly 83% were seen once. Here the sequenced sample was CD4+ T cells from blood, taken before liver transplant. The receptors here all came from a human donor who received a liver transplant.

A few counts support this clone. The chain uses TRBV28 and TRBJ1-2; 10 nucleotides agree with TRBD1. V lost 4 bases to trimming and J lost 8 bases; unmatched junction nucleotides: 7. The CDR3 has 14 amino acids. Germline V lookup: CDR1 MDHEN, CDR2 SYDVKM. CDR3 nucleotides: TGTGCCAGCAGTTGGGACAGGGGCTCTGGCGGCTACACCTTC. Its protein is CASSWDRGSGGYTF.

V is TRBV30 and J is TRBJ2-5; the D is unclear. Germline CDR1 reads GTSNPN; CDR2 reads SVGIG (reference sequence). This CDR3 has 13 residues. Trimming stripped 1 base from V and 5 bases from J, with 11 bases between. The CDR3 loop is CAWSGPHWETQYF. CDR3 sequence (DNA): TGTGCCTGGAGTGGCCCCCACTGGGAGACCCAGTACTTC.

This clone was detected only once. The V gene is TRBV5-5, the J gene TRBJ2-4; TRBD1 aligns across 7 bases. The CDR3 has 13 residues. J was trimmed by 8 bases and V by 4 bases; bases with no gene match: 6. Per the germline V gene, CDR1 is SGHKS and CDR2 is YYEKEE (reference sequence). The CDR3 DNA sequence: TGTGCCAGCAGCCAGACAGGGATTGACATTCAGTACTTC. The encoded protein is CASSQTGIDIQYF.

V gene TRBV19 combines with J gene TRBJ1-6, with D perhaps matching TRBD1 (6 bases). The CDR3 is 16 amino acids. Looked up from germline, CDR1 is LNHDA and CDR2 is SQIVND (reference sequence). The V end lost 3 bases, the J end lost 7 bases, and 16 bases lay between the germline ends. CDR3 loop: CASSIVGQGWNSPLHF. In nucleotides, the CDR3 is TGTGCCAGTAGTATCGTAGGCCAGGGGTGGAATTCACCCCTCCACTTT.

The CDR3 bases are TGTGCCAGCAGTGAACGGGGACAGGGTGTGAAGACCCAGTACTTC. It encodes CASSERGQGVKTQYF. The rearrangement links TRBV6-1 to TRBJ2-5; 9 positions match TRBD1. Looked up from germline, CDR1 is MNHNS and CDR2 is SASEGT. The CDR3 totals 15 residues. V was clipped by 2 bases and J by 6 bases; unmatched bases: 7.

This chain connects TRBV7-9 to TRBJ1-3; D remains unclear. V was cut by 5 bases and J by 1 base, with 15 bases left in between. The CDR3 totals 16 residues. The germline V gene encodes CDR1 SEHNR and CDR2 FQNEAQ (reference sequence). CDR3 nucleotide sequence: TGTGCCAGCAGCCGGGTGTCTTCCGGGTCTGGAAACACCATATATTTT. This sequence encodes CASSRVSSGSGNTIYF. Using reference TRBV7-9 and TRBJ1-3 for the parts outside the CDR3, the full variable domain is DTGVSQNPRHKITKRGQNVTFRCDPISEHNRLYWYRQTLGQGPEFLTYFQNEAQLEKSRLLSDRFSAERPKGSFSTLEIQRTEQGDSAMYLCASSRVSSGSGNTIYFGEGSWLTVV.

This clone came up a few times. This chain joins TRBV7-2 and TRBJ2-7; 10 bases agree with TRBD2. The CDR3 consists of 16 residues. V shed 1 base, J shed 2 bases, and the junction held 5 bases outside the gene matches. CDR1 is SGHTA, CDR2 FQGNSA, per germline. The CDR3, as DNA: TGTGCCAGCAGCTTAGGCCCTAGCGGGAGTCCCTACGAGCAGTACTTC. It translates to CASSLGPSGSPYEQYF.

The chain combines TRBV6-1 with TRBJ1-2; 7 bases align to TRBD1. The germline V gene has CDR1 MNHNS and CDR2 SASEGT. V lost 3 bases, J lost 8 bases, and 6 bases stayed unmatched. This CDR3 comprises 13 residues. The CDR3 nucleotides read TGTGCCAGCAGTGACGAGGGGGCGGGAGGCTACACCTTC. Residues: CASSDEGAGGYTF.

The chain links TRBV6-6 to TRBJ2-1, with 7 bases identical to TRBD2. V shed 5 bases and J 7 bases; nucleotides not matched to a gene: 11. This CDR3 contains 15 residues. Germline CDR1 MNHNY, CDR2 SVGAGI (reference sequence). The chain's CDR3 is CASSPTPGLPNEQFF. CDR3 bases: TGTGCCAGCAGTCCAACACCGGGACTACCTAATGAGCAGTTCTTC.

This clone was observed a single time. The CDR3 DNA reads TGCGCCAGCAGCCCCTTGAGTCCCAGGGCGGGTGAGACCCAGTACTTC. This sequence encodes CASSPLSPRAGETQYF. This rearrangement joins TRBV4-3 to TRBJ2-5; D assignment may be TRBD1 or TRBD2 (5 bases each). This CDR3 region has 16 residues. Trimming removed 4 bases from V and 5 bases from J, with 20 bases in between. Germline V lookup: CDR1 LGHNA, CDR2 YSLEER.

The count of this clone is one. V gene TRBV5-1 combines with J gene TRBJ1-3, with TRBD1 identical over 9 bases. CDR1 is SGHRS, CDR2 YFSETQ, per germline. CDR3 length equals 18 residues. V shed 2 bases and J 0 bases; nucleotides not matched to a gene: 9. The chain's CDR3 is CASSLNVQGASSGNTIYF. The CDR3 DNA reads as TGCGCCAGCAGCTTAAATGTACAGGGGGCGAGCTCTGGAAACACCATATATTTT.

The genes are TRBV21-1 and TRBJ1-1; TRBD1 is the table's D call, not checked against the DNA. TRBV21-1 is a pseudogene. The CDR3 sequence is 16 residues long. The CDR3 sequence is CASSKLGGQGMGKAFF. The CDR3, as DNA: TGTGCCAGCAGCAAGTTAGGGGGACAGGGAATGGGGAAAGCTTTCTTT.

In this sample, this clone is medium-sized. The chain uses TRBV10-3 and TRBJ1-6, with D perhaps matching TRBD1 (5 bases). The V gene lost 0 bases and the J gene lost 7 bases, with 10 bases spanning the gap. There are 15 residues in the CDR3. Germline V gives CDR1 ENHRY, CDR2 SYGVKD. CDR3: CAISESRDGNSPLHF. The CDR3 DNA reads TGTGCCATCAGTGAGTCGAGGGACGGGAATTCACCCCTCCACTTT.

CDR3 region: CASSPSDSRIVAQHF. In DNA, the CDR3 is TGTGCCAGCTCACCTTCAGACAGCCGCATAGTTGCCCAGCATTTT. This rearrangement joins TRBV18 to TRBJ1-5; tentative D call: TRBD1 (5 bases). CDR1 KGHSH and CDR2 LQKENI come from the germline V gene. The CDR3 runs to 15 residues. With 3 bases removed from V and 11 bases from J, the gap between germline ends came to 20 bases.

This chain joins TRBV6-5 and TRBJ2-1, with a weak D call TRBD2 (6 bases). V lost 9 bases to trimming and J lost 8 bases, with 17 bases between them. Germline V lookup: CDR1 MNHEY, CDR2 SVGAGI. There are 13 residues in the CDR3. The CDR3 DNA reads TGTGCCAGTTCGATCACTAGCACCTATGAGCAGTTCTTC. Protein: CASSITSTYEQFF.

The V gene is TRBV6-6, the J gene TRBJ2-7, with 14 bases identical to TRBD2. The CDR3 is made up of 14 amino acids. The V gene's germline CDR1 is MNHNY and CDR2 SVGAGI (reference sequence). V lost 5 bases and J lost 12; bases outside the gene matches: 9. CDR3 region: CASSNPLGTSGRYF. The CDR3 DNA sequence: TGTGCCAGCAGTAACCCATTAGGGACTAGCGGGAGGTACTTC.

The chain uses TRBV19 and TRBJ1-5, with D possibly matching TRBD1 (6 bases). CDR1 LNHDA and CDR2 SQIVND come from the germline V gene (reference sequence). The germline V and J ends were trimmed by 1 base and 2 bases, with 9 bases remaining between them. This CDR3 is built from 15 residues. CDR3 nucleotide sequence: TGTGCCAGTAGTATAGGGGGGGCTCGCAATCAGCCCCAGCATTTT. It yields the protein CASSIGGARNQPQHF. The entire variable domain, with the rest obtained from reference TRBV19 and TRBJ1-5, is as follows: DGGITQSPKYLFRKEGQNVTLSCEQNLNHDAMYWYRQDPGQGLRLIYYSQIVNDFQKGDIAEGYSVSREKKESFPLTVTSAQKNPTAFYLCASSIGGARNQPQHFGDGTRLSIL.

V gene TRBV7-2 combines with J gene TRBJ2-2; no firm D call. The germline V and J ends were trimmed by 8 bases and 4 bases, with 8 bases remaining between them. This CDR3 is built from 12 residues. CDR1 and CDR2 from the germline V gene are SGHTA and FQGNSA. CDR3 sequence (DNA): TGTGCCAGCCGCCCCTTCACCGGGGAGCTGTTTTTT. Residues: CASRPFTGELFF.

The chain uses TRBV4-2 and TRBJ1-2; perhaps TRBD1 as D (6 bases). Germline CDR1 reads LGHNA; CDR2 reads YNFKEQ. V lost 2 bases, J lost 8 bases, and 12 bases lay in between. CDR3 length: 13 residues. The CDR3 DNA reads TGTGCCAGCAGCCAACGCACAGGGATGGGCTACACCTTC. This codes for CASSQRTGMGYTF.

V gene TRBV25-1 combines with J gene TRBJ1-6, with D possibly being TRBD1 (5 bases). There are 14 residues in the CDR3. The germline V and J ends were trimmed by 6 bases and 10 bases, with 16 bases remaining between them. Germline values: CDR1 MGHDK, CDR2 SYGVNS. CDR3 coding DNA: TGTGCCAGCAGATATCCGGGGCCCAGGTCACCCCTCCACTTT. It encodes CASRYPGPRSPLHF. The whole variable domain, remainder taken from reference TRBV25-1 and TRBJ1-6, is EADIYQTPRYLVIGTGKKITLECSQTMGHDKMYWYQQDPGMELHLIHYSYGVNSTEKGDLSSESTVSRIRTEHFPLTLESARPSHTSQYLCASRYPGPRSPLHFGNGTRLTVT.

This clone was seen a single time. CDR3 DNA: TGTGCCAGCATAGCCTCGGGATCCTACGGCTACACCTTC. It specifies CASIASGSYGYTF. The J gene is TRBJ1-2, the V gene TRBV19; no clear D. Trimming removed 9 bases at V and 8 bases at J, with 19 bases between. This CDR3 contains 13 residues. Looked up from germline, CDR1 is LNHDA and CDR2 is SQIVND (reference sequence).

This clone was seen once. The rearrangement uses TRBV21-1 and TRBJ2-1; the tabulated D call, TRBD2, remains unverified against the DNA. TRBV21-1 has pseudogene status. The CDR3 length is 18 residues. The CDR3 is CASSHPRGLAGAQNEQFF. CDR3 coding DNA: TGTGCCAGCAGCCATCCCCGTGGACTAGCGGGGGCCCAGAATGAGCAGTTCTTC.

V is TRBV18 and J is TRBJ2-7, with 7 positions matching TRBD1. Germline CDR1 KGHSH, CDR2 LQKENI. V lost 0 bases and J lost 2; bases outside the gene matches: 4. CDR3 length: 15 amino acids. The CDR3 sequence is CASSPPTGDPYEQYF. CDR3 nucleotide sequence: TGTGCCAGCTCACCACCTACAGGGGACCCCTACGAGCAGTACTTC.

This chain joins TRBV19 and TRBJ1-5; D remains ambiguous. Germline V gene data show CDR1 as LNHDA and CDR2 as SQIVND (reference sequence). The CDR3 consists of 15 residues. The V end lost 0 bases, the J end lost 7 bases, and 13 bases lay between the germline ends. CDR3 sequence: CASSIEGREWQPQHF. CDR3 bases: TGTGCCAGTAGTATAGAGGGAAGGGAATGGCAGCCCCAGCATTTT.